This TCR beta chain was retrieved from a study of preoperative IRX-2 immunotherapy in early breast cancer (dated 2019 in TCRdb). The treatment or condition label on this specimen signifies: preoperative locoregional IRX-2 cytokine immunotherapy. The samples were obtained from a phase Ib study that tested preoperative, locoregional IRX-2 cytokine immunotherapy meant to prime immune responses. Donors were patients with early-stage breast cancer who received IRX-2 before surgery. Library method: the immunoSEQ multiplex PCR assay. The source is immuneACCESS, and TCRdb retained only in-frame sequences with V and J called. Part of the clones is not carried over; for the studies checked, unresolved V genes explain less than half of this, and the remainder is unexplained. In this sample the table shows around 57,000 clones, around 94% of which occur a single time. The ten largest clonotypes hold 1.5% to 2% of the sample.

Reading the germline V gene gives CDR1 SGHDT and CDR2 YYEEEE. V and J lose 0 bases and 9 bases, and a span of 10 bases separates them. Its CDR3 holds 13 amino acids, cysteine through phenylalanine. Only CDR3 DNA is held: 39 bases, read in frame from base 1. Remarks on this clone: Its antigen has not been determined. It has no much larger one-base neighbor in the sample; base qualities were not kept.

This sequence uses TRBV5-6 and TRBJ1-3; the D gene identity is not certain. This receptor was obtained from a human donor with breast cancer. This material was collected from a patient treated with IRX-2 immunotherapy. The CDR3 loop reads CASSLAPSGTIYF. At the DNA level, the sequence is TGTGCCAGCAGCTTGGCTCCGTCCGGCACCATATATTTT.